The 16 T cell receptor beta chains below were found in one sample sequenced in a study of T cells in Graves' hyperthyroidism and ophthalmopathy. Amplified regions were TCR beta CDR3 sequences from RNA transcripts. The TCR CDR3 was amplified in a first-round RT-PCR using the HTBI primer set. TCRdb analysed the multiplex PCR reads with MiXCR anew, one entry per CDR3 protein. The sample consists of some 320,000 distinct CDR3 sequences, roughly 15% of them appearing once. Sequencing used blood. These receptor sequences come from a woman aged 40-49 years with Graves' ophthalmopathy.

This clonotype was detected ten times or more. The rearrangement links TRBV29-1 to TRBJ2-1, with 8 nucleotides matching TRBD2. The germline gives CDR1 SQVTM, CDR2 ANQGSEA. V shed 7 bases and J 8 bases; nucleotides not matched to a gene: 10. CDR3 length equals 13 residues. CDR3 sequence reads: CSAGGLGVHEQFF. For the CDR3, the DNA is TGCAGCGCTGGGGGACTAGGGGTCCATGAGCAGTTCTTC.

This clonotype was seen ten or more times. The genes are TRBV2 and TRBJ1-2, with 7 bases identical to TRBD1. The CDR3 spans 13 residues. J gave up 4 bases and V 1 base, and 0 bases lay outside the gene matches. Germline V gene sequence: CDR1 SNHLY, CDR2 FYNNEI. The CDR3 here is CASSEDRGYGYTF. CDR3 sequence (DNA): TGTGCCAGCAGTGAAGACAGGGGCTATGGCTACACCTTC.

There are many counts of this clonotype. This chain uses TRBV6-1 with TRBJ2-7; D not certain. V lost 7 bases and J 2 bases, leaving 15 bases between the germline ends. Germline V lookup: CDR1 MNHNS, CDR2 SASEGT. The CDR3 is 14 amino acids. Here the CDR3 reads CASTARRPPYEQYF. The CDR3 DNA sequence: TGTGCCAGCACGGCCAGACGACCCCCCTACGAGCAGTACTTC.

This clonotype was observed a few times. For the CDR3, the DNA is TGTGCCAGCTCTTCCCTAGCGGGAGTTAGGGATGAGCAGTTCTTC. It translates to CASSSLAGVRDEQFF. The rearrangement joins TRBV18 to TRBJ2-1, with 10 bases that match TRBD2. The CDR3 contains 15 residues. Germline values: CDR1 KGHSH, CDR2 LQKENI. The V gene end was trimmed by 6 bases and the J gene end by 8 bases; junction bases not matched to a gene: 10. The whole variable domain, filled in from reference TRBV18 and TRBJ2-1, reads NAGVMQNPRHLVRRRGQEARLRCSPMKGHSHVYWYRQLPEEGLKFMVYLQKENIIDESGMPKERFSAEFPKEGPSILRIQQVVRGDSAAYFCASSSLAGVRDEQFFGPGTRLTVL.

This sequence joins TRBV20-1 and TRBJ1-5, with 9 bases fitting TRBD1. Germline-derived CDR1 and CDR2 are DFQATT and SNEGSKA (reference sequence). The CDR3 sequence is 14 residues long. Trimming cost V 6 bases and J 0 bases; bases outside gene matches: 3. CDR3 nucleotides: TGCAGTGCCATGACAGGGGGTAGCAATCAGCCCCAGCATTTT. This translates into CSAMTGGSNQPQHF.

About this clonotype itself: Being one base from a much bigger clone, this may be a read error. The V call is TRBV6-1, the J call TRBJ2-7; D remains unclear. The CDR3 sequence is 11 residues long. V lost 3 bases to trimming and J lost 5 bases, with 5 bases between them. Germline CDR1 is MNHNS and CDR2 is SASEGT. CDR3 amino acids: CASSESHEQYF. CDR3 coding DNA: TGTGCCAGCAGTGAGTCACACGAGCAGTACTTC.

Worth noting for this clonotype: A clone one base away is much larger, so this may be a read error. This is likely a read error, given that the CDR3 carries no conserved phenylalanine or tryptophan at its end. V gene TRBV12-3 or TRBV12-4 combines with J gene TRBJ1-1, with D unresolved. The CDR3 length is 14 residues. V lost 1 base to trimming and J lost 1 base, with 7 bases between them. The CDR3 is CASSLDYRNTEAFL. The CDR3 nucleotides are TGTGCCAGCAGTTTAGATTACAGGAACACTGAAGCTTTCCTT.

Comments on this clonotype: The junction shows a germline mismatch at one end, possibly a read error. The chain combines TRBV6-5 with TRBJ2-3; either TRBD1 or TRBD2 may fit D (5 bases each). Germline V CDR1 and CDR2: MNHEY, SVGAGI. The CDR3 extends over 15 amino acids. CDR3 sequence: CASSYSGDSTNTQYF. The CDR3 bases are TGTGCCAGCAGTTACTCGGGGGATAGCACAAATACGCAGTATTTT.

This clonotype was seen repeatedly, ten times or more. This CDR3 reads CASRLGTEAFF. For the CDR3, the DNA is TGTGCCAGCAGGTTGGGGACAGAAGCTTTCTTT. The chain is built from TRBV28 and TRBJ1-1, with D possibly TRBD1 on 6 matching bases. The CDR3 is 11 residues long. V lost 6 bases to trimming and J lost 8 bases, with 10 bases between them. CDR1 is MDHEN and CDR2 is SYDVKM in the germline V gene.

This clonotype was detected many times. V is TRBV20-1 and J is TRBJ2-3; D is unclear. This CDR3 is 14 amino acids long. Trimming removed 2 bases from V and 2 bases from J, with 11 bases in between. Per germline, CDR1 DFQATT and CDR2 SNEGSKA (reference sequence). This CDR3 is CSARSLMPTDTQYF. CDR3 in DNA: TGCAGTGCTAGATCCCTCATGCCCACAGATACGCAGTATTTT.

This clonotype was counted many times. CDR3 coding DNA: TGCAGTGCTAGAGATCAACACAGGGTTAGCACTGAAGCTTTCTTT. Amino acid sequence: CSARDQHRVSTEAFF. This chain links TRBV20-1 with TRBJ1-1, with D possibly being TRBD1 (6 bases). Per the germline V gene, CDR1 is DFQATT and CDR2 is SNEGSKA (reference sequence). V was cut by 0 bases and J by 4 bases, with 15 bases left in between. The CDR3 is made up of 15 amino acids.

This clonotype was found a few times. The J gene is TRBJ2-1, the V gene TRBV19; D gene ambiguous. This CDR3 contains 15 residues. V lost 3 bases and J lost 0, with 9 bases in between. CDR1 and CDR2 from the germline V gene are LNHDA and SQIVND (reference sequence). The CDR3 bases are TGTGCCAGTAGTATCTCTCTCTCCTCCTACAATGAGCAGTTCTTC. Its protein is CASSISLSSYNEQFF.

This clonotype was seen a single time. The chain uses TRBV29-1 and TRBJ1-3; D is possibly TRBD1 (6 bases). CDR1 is SQVTM and CDR2 is ANQGSEA in the germline V gene. Trimming left V 0 bases short and J 4 bases short, with 13 bases between. This CDR3 has 15 residues. The CDR3 loop reads CSVEDRGASGNTIYF. CDR3 sequence (DNA): TGCAGCGTTGAAGATCGGGGGGCTTCGGGAAACACCATATATTTT. Full variable domain (rest looked up from reference TRBV29-1 and TRBJ1-3): SAVISQKPSRDICQRGTSLTIQCQVDSQVTMMFWYRQQPGQSLTLIATANQGSEATYESGFVIDKFPISRPNLTFSTLTVSNMSPEDSSIYLCSVEDRGASGNTIYFGEGSWLTVV.

The table lists this clonotype with many counts. V is TRBV20-1 and J is TRBJ1-5; D unresolved. CDR3 length: 13 residues. The V gene's germline CDR1 is DFQATT and CDR2 SNEGSKA (reference sequence). V was cut by 5 bases and J by 5 bases, with 13 bases left in between. CDR3 sequence reads: CSAARSIDQPQHF. The CDR3 DNA sequence: TGCAGTGCTGCCCGTAGTATAGATCAGCCCCAGCATTTT.

V gene TRBV7-6 combines with J gene TRBJ2-1; D gene unclear. The length of the CDR3 is 13 residues. The germline CDR1 and CDR2 sequences are SGHVS and FNYEAQ. Trimming stripped 1 base from V and 9 bases from J, with 10 bases between. This CDR3 reads CASSLGGSTEQFF. Here the CDR3 DNA reads TGTGCCAGCAGCTTAGGGGGTAGCACTGAGCAGTTCTTC.

This clonotype was counted at least ten times. This chain links TRBV7-8 with TRBJ2-7, with 8 bases identical to TRBD2. The junction had 14 bases not matched to a gene; V was cut back by 5 bases and J by 2 bases. This CDR3 is built from 17 residues. Germline V lookup: CDR1 SGHVS, CDR2 FQNEAQ. The CDR3 DNA reads TGTGCCAGCAGCATCCGGGGTTGGGGACTAGGGCCCTACGAGCAGTACTTC. Residues: CASSIRGWGLGPYEQYF. Supplemented by reference TRBV7-8 and TRBJ2-7, the full variable domain reads GAGVSQSPRYKVAKRGQDVALRCDPISGHVSLFWYQQALGQGPEFLTYFQNEAQLDKSGLPSDRFFAERPEGSVSTLKIQRTQQEDSAVYLCASSIRGWGLGPYEQYFGPGTRLTVT.